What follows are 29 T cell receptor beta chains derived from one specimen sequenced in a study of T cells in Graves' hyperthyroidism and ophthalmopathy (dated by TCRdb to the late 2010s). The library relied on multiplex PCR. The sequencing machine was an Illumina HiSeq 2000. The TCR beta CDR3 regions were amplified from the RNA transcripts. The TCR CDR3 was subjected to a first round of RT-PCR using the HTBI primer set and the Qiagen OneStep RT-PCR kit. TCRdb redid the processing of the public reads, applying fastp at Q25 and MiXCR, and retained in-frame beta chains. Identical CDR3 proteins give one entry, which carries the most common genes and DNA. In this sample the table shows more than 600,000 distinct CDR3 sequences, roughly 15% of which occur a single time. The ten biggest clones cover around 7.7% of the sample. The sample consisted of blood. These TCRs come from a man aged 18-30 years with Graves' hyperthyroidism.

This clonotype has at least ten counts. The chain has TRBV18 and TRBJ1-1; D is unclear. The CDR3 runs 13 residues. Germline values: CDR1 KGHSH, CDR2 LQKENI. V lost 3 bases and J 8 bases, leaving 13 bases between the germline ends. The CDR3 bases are TGTGCCAGCTCACCGCAGGACGTCAGGGAAGCTTTCTTT. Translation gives CASSPQDVREAFF.

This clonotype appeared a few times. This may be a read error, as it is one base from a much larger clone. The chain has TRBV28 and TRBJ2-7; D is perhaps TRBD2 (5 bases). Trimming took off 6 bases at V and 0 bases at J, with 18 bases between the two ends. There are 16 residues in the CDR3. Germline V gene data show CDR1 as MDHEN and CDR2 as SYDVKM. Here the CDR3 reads CASRPRLAGGSYEQYF. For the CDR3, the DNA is TGTGCCAGCAGACCTCGACTCGCGGGCGGCTCCTACGAGCAGTACTTC. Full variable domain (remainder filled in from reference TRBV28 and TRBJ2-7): DVKVTQSSRYLVKRTGEKVFLECVQDMDHENMFWYRQDPGLGLRLIYFSYDVKMKEKGDIPEGYSVSREKKERFSLILESASTNQTSMYLCASRPRLAGGSYEQYFGPGTRLTVT.

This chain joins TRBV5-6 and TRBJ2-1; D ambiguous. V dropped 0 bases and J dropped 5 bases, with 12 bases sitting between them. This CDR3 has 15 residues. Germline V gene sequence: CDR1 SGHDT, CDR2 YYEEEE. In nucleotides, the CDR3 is TGTGCCAGCAGCTTGGTGGCCTACTTGCACAATGAGCAGTTCTTC. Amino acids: CASSLVAYLHNEQFF. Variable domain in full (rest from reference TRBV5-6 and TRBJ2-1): DAGVTQSPTHLIKTRGQQVTLRCSPKSGHDTVSWYQQALGQGPQFIFQYYEEEERQRGNFPDRFSGHQFPNYSSELNVNALLLGDSALYLCASSLVAYLHNEQFFGPGTRLTVL.

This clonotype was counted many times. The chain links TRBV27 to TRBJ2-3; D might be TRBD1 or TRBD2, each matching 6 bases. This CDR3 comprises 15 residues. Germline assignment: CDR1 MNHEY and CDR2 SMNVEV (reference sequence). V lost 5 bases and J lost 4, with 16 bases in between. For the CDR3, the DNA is TGTGCCAGCAGTCATCAAGGGGGAGGCCCAGATACGCAGTATTTT. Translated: CASSHQGGGPDTQYF.

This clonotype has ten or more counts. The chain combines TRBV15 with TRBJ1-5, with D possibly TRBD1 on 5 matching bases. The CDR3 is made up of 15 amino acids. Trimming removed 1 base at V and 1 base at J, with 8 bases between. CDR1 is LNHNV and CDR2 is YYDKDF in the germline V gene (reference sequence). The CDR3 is CATSRVGDSNQPQHF. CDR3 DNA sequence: TGTGCCACCAGCAGAGTGGGGGACAGCAATCAGCCCCAGCATTTT. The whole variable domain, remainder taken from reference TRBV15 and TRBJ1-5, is DAMVIQNPRYQVTQFGKPVTLSCSQTLNHNVMYWYQQKSSQAPKLLFHYYDKDFNNEADTPDNFQSRRPNTSFCFLDIRSPGLGDTAMYLCATSRVGDSNQPQHFGDGTRLSIL.

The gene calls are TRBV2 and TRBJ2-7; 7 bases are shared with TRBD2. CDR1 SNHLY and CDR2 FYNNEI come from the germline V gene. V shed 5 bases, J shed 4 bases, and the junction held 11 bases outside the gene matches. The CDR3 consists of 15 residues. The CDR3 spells CASSPTSTRTYEQYF. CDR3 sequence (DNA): TGTGCCAGCAGTCCGACTAGCACAAGGACTTACGAGCAGTACTTC.

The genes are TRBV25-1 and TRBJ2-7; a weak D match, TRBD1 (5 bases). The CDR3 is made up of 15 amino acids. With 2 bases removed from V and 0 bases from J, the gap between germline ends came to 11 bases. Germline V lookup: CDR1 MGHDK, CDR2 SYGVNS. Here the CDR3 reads CASSETTDTSYEQYF. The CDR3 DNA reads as TGTGCCAGCAGTGAAACGACAGATACCTCCTACGAGCAGTACTTC.

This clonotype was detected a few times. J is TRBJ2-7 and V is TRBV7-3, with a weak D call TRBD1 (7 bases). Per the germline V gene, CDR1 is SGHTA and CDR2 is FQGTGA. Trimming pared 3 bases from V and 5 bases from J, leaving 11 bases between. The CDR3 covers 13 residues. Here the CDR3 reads CASSFQGGDEQYF. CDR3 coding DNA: TGTGCCAGCAGCTTCCAGGGGGGAGACGAGCAGTACTTC.

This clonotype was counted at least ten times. As DNA, the CDR3 is TGTGCCAGCAGTTTACTCCCGCCAGATACGCAGTATTTT. This sequence encodes CASSLLPPDTQYF. V is TRBV28 and J is TRBJ2-3; D gene uncertain. CDR1 and CDR2 (germline): MDHEN, SYDVKM. The CDR3 is made up of 13 amino acids. V lost 2 bases, J lost 4 bases, and 7 bases lay in between.

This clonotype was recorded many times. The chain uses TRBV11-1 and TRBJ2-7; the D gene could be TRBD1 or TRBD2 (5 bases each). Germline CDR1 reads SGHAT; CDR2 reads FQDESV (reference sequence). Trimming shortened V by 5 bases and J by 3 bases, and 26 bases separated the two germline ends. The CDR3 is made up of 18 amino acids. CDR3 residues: CASSGGDSFIGSVYEQYF. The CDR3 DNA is TGTGCCAGCAGCGGAGGCGACAGCTTTATAGGTTCGGTCTACGAGCAGTACTTC.

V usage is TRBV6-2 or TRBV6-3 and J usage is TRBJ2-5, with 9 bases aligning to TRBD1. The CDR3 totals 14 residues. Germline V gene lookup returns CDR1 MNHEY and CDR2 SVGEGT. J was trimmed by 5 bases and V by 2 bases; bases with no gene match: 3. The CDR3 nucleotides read TGTGCCAGCAGTTACGGGACAGGGCTGGAGACCCAGTACTTC. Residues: CASSYGTGLETQYF.

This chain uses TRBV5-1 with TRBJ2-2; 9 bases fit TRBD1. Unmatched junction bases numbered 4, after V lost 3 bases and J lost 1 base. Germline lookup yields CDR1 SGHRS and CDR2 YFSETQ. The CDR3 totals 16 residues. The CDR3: CASSWTGQGNTGELFF. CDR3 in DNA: TGCGCCAGCAGCTGGACGGGACAGGGGAACACCGGGGAGCTGTTTTTT.

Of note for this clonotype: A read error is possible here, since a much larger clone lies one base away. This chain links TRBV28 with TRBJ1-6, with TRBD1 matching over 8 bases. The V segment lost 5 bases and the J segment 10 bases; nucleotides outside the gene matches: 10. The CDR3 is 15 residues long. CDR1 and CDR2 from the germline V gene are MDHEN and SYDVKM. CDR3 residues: CASSLRDRKHSPLHF. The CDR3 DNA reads TGTGCCAGCAGTCTCCGGGACAGGAAGCACTCACCCCTCCACTTT.

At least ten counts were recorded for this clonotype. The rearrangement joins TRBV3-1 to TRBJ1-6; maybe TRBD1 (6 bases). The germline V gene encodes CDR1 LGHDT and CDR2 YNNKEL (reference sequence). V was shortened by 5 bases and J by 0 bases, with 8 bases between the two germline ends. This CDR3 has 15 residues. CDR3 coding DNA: TGTGCCAGCAGCGGACAGAGCTCCTATAATTCACCCCTCCACTTT. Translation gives CASSGQSSYNSPLHF.

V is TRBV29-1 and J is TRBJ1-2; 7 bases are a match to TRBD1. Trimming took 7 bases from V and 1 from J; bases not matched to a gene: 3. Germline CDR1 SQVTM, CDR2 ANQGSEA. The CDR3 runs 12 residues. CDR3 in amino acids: CSGGTVNYGYTF. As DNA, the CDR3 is TGCAGCGGTGGGACAGTTAACTATGGCTACACCTTC.

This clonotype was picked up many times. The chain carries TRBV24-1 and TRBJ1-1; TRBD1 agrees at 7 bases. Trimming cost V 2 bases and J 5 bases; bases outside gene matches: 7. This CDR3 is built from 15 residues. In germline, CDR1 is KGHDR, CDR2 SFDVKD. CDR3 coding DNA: TGTGCCACCAGTGATTCAGAGACAGGGAGGACTGAAGCTTTCTTT. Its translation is CATSDSETGRTEAFF.

CDR3 amino acids: CSASSGRATDTEQFF. The CDR3 DNA is TGCAGTGCTAGTAGCGGGAGGGCCACCGACACTGAGCAGTTCTTC. This chain uses TRBV20-1 with TRBJ2-1, with 11 bases that match TRBD2. V was clipped by 3 bases and J by 9 bases; unmatched bases: 10. The V gene's germline CDR1 is DFQATT and CDR2 SNEGSKA (reference sequence). The CDR3 runs to 15 residues.

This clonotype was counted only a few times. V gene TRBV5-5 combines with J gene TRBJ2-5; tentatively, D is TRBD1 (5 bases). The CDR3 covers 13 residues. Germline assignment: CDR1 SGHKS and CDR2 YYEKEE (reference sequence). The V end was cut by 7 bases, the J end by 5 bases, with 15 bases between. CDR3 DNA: TGTGCCAGCCGGTGGCAGGGTGAGGAGACCCAGTACTTC. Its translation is CASRWQGEETQYF.

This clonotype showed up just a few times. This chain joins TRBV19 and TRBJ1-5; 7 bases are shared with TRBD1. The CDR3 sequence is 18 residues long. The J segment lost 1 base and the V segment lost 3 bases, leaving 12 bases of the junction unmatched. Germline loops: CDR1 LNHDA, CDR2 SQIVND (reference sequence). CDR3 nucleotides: TGTGCCAGTAGTATCGGGGGCAGGGGGAGCAGAAGCAATCAGCCCCAGCATTTT. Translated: CASSIGGRGSRSNQPQHF.

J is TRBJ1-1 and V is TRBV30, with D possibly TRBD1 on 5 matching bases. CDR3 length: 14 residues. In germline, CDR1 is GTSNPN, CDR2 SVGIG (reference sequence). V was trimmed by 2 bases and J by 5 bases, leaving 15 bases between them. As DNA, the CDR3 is TGTGCCTGGAGTCTTGGGGCCTTGGGGACTGAAGCTTTCTTT. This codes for CAWSLGALGTEAFF.

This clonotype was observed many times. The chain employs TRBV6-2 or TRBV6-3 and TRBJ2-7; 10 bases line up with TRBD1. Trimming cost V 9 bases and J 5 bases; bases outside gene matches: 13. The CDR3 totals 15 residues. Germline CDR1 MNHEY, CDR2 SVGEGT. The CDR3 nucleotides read TGTGCCAGTACCCATCGGGGACAGGGGTCCCACGAGCAGTACTTC. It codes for CASTHRGQGSHEQYF.

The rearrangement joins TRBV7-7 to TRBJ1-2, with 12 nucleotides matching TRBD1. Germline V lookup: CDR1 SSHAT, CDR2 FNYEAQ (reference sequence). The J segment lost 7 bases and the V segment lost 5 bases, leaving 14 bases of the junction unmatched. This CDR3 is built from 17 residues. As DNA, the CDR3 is TGTGCCAGCAGCCTACCTCCGGGACAGGGGGCGAGGAGTGGCTACACCTTC. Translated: CASSLPPGQGARSGYTF.

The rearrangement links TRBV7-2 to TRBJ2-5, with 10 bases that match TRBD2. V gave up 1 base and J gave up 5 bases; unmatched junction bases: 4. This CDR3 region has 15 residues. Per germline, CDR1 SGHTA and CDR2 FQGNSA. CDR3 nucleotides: TGTGCCAGCAGCTTAGTAGCGGGAGGAACCGAGACCCAGTACTTC. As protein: CASSLVAGGTETQYF. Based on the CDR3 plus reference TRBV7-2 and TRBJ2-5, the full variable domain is GAGVSQSPSNKVTEKGKDVELRCDPISGHTALYWYRQSLGQGLEFLIYFQGNSAPDKSGLPSDRFSAERTGGSVSTLTIQRTQQEDSAVYLCASSLVAGGTETQYFGPGTRLLVL.

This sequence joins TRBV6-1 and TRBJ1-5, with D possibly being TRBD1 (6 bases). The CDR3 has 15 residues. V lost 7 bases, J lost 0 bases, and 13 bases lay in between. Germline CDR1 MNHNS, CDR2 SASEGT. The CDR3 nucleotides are TGTGCCAGCACCCTACAGGGACATAGCAATCAGCCCCAGCATTTT. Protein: CASTLQGHSNQPQHF.

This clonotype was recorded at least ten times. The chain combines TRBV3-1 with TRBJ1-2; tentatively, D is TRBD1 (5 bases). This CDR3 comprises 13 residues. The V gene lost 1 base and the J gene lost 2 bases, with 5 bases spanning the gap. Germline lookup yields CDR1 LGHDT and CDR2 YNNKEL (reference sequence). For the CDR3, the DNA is TGTGCCAGCAGCCAAGCAGGGAACTATGGCTACACCTTC. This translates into CASSQAGNYGYTF.

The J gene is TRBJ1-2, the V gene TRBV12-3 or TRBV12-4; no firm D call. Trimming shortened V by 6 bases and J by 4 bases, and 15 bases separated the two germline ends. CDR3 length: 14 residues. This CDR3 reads CASSLGVEGYGYTF. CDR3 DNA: TGTGCCAGCAGCCTCGGGGTCGAGGGCTATGGCTACACCTTC.

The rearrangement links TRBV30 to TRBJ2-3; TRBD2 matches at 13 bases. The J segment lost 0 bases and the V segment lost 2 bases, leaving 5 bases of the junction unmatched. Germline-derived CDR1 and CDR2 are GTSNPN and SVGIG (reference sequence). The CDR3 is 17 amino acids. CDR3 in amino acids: CAWSPGTSGTSTDTQYF. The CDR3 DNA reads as TGTGCCTGGAGTCCCGGGACTAGCGGGACCAGCACAGATACGCAGTATTTT.

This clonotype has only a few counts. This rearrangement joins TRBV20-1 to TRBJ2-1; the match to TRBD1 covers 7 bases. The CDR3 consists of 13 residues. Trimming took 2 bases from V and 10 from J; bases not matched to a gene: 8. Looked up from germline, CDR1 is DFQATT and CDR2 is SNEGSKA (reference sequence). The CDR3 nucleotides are TGCAGTGCTAGACCAACGAACAGGGGCGAGCAGTTCTTC. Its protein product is CSARPTNRGEQFF.

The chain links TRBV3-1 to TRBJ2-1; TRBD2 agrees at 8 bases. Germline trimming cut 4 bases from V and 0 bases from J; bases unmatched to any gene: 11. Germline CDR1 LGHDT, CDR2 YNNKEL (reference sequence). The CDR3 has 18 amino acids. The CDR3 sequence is CASSLRHGRGSSYNEQFF. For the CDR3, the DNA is TGTGCCAGCAGCCTCCGGCACGGGAGGGGGAGCTCCTACAATGAGCAGTTCTTC.